The clone carrying this TCR beta chain was seen more than once but under ten times. These data originate in a study of regulatory T cells in long-lasting Graves disease. There are 15 residues in the CDR3. Looked up from germline, CDR1 is MNHNS and CDR2 is SASEGT. J lost 0 bases, V lost 6 bases, and 7 bases had no gene match. Investigators prepared the TCR beta libraries by applying iRepertoire HTBI primers and Arm-PCR of CDR3 regions. In TCRdb, the multiplex PCR reads were re-called with MiXCR into one record per CDR3 protein. Found here are 420,000 or so distinct CDR3 sequences, 20% to 30% of them singletons; the top ten hold approximately 26%. Sample time point: persistent/refractory GD, antithyroid drugs over 5 years with positive TRAb. The TCR library used RNA extracted from PBMCs.

Material: peripheral blood mononuclear cells (PBMCs), obtained when the disease was refractory, from a patient treated with antithyroid drugs. The TCR originated in a female donor with Graves disease. The chain joins TRBV6-1 to TRBJ2-7; 8 nucleotides match TRBD1. CDR3 DNA sequence: TGTGCCAGCAGGTGGACAGGGACGAGCTCCTACGAGCAGTACTTC. Amino acid sequence: CASRWTGTSSYEQYF.